Listed below are T cell receptor beta chains from one sample, sequenced in a study of blood T cell repertoires in COVID-19. TCRdb's copy holds only in-frame clones and misses some; the assay was immunoSEQ multiplex PCR. The sample lists 150,000 to 200,000 clones, 88% occurring once. Input material: peripheral blood. Receptors originate from a human donor in a cohort sampled during active COVID-19. CDR3s include the opening cysteine and the closing phenylalanine or tryptophan.

V gene: TRBV4-1; CDR3 protein: CASSRAGDTDTQYF
V gene: TRBV28; CDR3 protein: CASSFLLMGQGVGYTF
V gene: TRBV2; CDR3 protein: CASRWTGANTEAFF
V gene: TRBV5-4; CDR3 protein: CASSLVSRAQETQYF
V gene: TRBV29-1; CDR3 protein: CSVGGRLIGTDTQYF
V gene: TRBV16; CDR3 protein: CASSPSGIRDTQYF
V gene: TRBV10-3; CDR3 protein: CAISRQGSGYTF
V gene: TRBV7-6; CDR3 protein: CASSLRQGGGTEAFF
V gene: TRBV19; CDR3 protein: CASSIRQDYEQYF
V gene: TRBV5-1; CDR3 protein: CASRTGGGYTEAFF
V gene: TRBV6-5; CDR3 protein: CASSSHRGFGYGYTF
V gene: TRBV10-3; CDR3 protein: CAISAGGPNQPQHF
V gene: TRBV3-1/TRBV3-2; CDR3 protein: CASSQGEAGASAGNTIYF
V gene: TRBV19; CDR3 protein: CASSIVSASGSNEQFF
V gene: TRBV7-2; CDR3 protein: CASSRLAGGVLAKNIQYF
V gene: TRBV7-8; CDR3 protein: CASSLDGGLAKNIQYF
V gene: TRBV6-7; CDR3 protein: CASRGRDRAYEQYF
V gene: TRBV15; CDR3 protein: CATSRGYGTGVDEQYF
V gene: TRBV2; CDR3 protein: CASSIGTEKSPLHF
V gene: TRBV12-5; CDR3 protein: CASGPPGTQSGNTIYF
V gene: TRBV15; CDR3 protein: CATSRPGTSGYNEQFF
V gene: TRBV6-2/TRBV6-3; CDR3 protein: CASSYGERPYNEQFF
V gene: TRBV28; CDR3 protein: CASRMTGTGRYSPLHF
V gene: TRBV19; CDR3 protein: CASSRPGGSPPLHF
V gene: TRBV30; CDR3 protein: CAWRPPNTGLNGYTF
V gene: TRBV9; CDR3 protein: CASSGTSGDTDTQYF
V gene: TRBV9; CDR3 protein: CASSTSRDRITDTQYF
V gene: TRBV6-2/TRBV6-3; CDR3 protein: CASSYPTGVYEQYF
V gene: TRBV4-2; CDR3 protein: CASSQGRVLDEQFF
V gene: TRBV4-3; CDR3 protein: CASSQEERADTQYF
V gene: TRBV6-5; CDR3 protein: CASSSVNSPLHF
V gene: TRBV3-1/TRBV3-2; CDR3 protein: CASSQVLTSSITEAFF
V gene: TRBV4-2; CDR3 protein: CASVRVLGEKLFF
V gene: TRBV2; CDR3 protein: CASRRGEVNEQFF
V gene: TRBV3-1/TRBV3-2; CDR3 protein: CASSYRGAPSYEQYF
V gene: TRBV19; CDR3 protein: CASSIDLRGPGELFF
V gene: TRBV10-3; CDR3 protein: CAISDGGLGYYGYTF
V gene: TRBV30; CDR3 protein: CAWSETAQNGYTF
V gene: TRBV4-3; CDR3 protein: CASSQDGSLLDTQYF
V gene: TRBV3-1/TRBV3-2; CDR3 protein: CASSRLAGGGSSYNEQFF
V gene: TRBV6-2/TRBV6-3; CDR3 protein: CASSYSTVIEQYF
V gene: TRBV11-2; CDR3 protein: CASSPLAGVDNEQFF
V gene: TRBV10-3; CDR3 protein: CAISQDYSNQPQHF
V gene: TRBV28; CDR3 protein: CASSSSGSNLNEQFF
V gene: TRBV5-5; CDR3 protein: CASSFLTGRYGYTF
V gene: TRBV12-1; CDR3 protein: CASSAGLAGETQYF
V gene: TRBV14; CDR3 protein: CASSRRDRYYNEQFF
V gene: TRBV9; CDR3 protein: CASSATSGIEQYF
V gene: TRBV19; CDR3 protein: CASSIGQLETQYF
V gene: TRBV30; CDR3 protein: CAWSDSYEQYF
V gene: TRBV28; CDR3 protein: CASSLGLAGPYYEQYF